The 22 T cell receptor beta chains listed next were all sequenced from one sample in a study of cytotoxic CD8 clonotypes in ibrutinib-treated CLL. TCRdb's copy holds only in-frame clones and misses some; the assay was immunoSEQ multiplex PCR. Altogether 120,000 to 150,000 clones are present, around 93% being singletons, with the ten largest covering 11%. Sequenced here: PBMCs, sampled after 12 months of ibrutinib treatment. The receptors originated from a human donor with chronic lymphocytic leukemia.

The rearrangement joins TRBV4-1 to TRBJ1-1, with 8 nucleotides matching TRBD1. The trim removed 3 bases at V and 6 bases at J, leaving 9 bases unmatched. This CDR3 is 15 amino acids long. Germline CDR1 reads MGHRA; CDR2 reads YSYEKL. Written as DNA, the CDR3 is TGCGCCAGCAGCCACGGACAGGGTCCCACCTCTGAAGCTTTCTTT. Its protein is CASSHGQGPTSEAFF.

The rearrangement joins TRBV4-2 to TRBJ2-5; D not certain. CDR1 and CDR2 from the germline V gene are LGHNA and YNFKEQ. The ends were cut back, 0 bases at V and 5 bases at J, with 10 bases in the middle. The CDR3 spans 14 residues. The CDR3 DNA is TGTGCCAGCAGCCAAGATGGGGTTGGGGAGACCCAGTACTTC. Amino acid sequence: CASSQDGVGETQYF.

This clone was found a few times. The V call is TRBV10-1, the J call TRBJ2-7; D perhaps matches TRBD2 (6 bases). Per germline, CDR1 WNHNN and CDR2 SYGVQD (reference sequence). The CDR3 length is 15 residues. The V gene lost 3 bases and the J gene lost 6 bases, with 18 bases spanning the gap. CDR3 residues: CASSDPRGLASEQYF. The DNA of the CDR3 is TGCGCCAGCAGTGACCCGCGGGGACTCGCCTCCGAGCAGTACTTC.

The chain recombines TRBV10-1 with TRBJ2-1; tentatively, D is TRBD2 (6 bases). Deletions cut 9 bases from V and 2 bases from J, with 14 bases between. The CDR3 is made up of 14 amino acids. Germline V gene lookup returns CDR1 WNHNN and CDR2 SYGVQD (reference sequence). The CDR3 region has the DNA TGCGCCAGGATACCGGGACTCACCTACAATGAGCAGTTCTTC. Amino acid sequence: CARIPGLTYNEQFF.

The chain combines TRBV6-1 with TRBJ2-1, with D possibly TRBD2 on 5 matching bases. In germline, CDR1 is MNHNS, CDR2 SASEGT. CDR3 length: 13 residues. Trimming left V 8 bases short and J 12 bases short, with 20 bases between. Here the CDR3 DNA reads TGTGCCAGCGGAAGGCCCTCCGGGATCGGGCAGTTCTTC. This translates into CASGRPSGIGQFF.

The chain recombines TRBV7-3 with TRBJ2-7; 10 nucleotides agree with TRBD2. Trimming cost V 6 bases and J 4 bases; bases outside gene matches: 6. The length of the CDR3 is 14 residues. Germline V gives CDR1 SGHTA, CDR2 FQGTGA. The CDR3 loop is CASSPSGSAYEQYF. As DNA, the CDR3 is TGTGCCAGCAGTCCTAGCGGGAGTGCGTACGAGCAGTACTTC.

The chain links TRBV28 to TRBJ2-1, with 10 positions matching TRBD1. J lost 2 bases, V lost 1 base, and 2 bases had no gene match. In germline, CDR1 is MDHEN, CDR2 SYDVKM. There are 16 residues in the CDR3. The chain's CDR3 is CASSLFGTGAYNEQFF. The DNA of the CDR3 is TGTGCCAGCAGTTTATTTGGGACAGGGGCCTACAATGAGCAGTTCTTC.

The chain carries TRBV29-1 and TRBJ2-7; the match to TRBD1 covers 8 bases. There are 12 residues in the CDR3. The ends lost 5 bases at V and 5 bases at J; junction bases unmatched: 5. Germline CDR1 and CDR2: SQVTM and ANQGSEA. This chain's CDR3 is CSVHRGSDEQYF. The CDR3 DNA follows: TGCAGCGTTCACAGGGGGTCCGACGAGCAGTACTTC.

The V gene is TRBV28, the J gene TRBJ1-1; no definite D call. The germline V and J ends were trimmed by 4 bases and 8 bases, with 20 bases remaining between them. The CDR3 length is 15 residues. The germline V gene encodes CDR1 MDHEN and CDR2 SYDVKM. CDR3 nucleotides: TGTGCCAGCAGTTATGACTTTGGGAGAAGGGCCGAAGCTTTCTTT. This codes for CASSYDFGRRAEAFF.

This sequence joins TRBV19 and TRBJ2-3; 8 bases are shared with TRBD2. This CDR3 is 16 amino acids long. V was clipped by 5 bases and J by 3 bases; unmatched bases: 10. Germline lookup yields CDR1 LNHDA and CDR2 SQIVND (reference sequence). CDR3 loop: CASSGEEAGVTDTQYF. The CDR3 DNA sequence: TGTGCCAGTAGTGGGGAGGAAGCGGGGGTGACAGATACGCAGTATTTT. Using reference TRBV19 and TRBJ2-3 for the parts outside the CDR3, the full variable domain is DGGITQSPKYLFRKEGQNVTLSCEQNLNHDAMYWYRQDPGQGLRLIYYSQIVNDFQKGDIAEGYSVSREKKESFPLTVTSAQKNPTAFYLCASSGEEAGVTDTQYFGPGTRLTVL.

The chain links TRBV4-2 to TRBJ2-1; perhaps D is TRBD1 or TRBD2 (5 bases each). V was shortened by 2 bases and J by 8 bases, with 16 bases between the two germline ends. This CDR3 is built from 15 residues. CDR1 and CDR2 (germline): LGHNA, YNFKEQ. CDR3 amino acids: CASSQQGAGFDEQFF. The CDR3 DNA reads TGTGCCAGCAGCCAACAAGGGGCGGGTTTTGATGAGCAGTTCTTC.

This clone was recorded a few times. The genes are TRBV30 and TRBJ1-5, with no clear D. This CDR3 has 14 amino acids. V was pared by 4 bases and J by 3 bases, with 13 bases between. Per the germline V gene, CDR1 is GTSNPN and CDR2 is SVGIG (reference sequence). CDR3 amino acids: CAWNPSRFNQPQHF. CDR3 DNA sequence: TGTGCCTGGAACCCCTCGCGGTTCAATCAGCCCCAGCATTTT.

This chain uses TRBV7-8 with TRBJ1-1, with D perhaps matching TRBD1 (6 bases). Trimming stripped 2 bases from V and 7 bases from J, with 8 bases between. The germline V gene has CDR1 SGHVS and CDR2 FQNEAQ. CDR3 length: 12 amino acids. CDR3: CASSLRGFEAFF. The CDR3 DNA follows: TGTGCCAGCAGCTTAAGGGGGTTTGAAGCTTTCTTT.

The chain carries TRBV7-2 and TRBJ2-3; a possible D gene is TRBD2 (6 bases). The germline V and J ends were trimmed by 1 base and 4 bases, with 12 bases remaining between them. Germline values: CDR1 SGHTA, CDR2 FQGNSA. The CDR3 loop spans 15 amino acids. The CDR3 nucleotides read TGTGCCAGCAGCTTAGTTGGGGGAGGATCAGATACGCAGTATTTT. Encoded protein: CASSLVGGGSDTQYF.

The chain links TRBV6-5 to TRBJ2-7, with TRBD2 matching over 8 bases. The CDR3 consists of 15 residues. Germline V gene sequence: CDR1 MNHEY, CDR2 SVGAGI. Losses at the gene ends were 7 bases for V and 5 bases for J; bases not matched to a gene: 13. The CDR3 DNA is TGTGCCAGCACCCAGAGGCTAGCGGGTGTTCACGAGCAGTACTTC. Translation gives CASTQRLAGVHEQYF.

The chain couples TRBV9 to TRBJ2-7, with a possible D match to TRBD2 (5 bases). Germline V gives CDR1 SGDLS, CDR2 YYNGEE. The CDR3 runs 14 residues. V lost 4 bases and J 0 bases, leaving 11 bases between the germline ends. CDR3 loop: CASSLAGGSYEQYF. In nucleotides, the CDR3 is TGTGCCAGCAGCTTGGCCGGAGGCTCCTACGAGCAGTACTTC.

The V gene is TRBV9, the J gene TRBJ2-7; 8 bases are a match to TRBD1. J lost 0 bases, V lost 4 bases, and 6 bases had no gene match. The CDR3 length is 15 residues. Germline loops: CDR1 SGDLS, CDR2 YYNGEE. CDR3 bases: TGTGCCAGCAGCCCGAGAGGGACAGGCTCCTACGAGCAGTACTTC. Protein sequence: CASSPRGTGSYEQYF.

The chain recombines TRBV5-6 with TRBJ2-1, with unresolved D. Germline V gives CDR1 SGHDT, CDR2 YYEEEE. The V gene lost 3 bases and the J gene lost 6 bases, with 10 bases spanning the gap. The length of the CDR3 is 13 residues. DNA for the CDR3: TGTGCCAGCAGCTCCGGACGAGGCAATGAGCAGTTCTTC. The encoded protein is CASSSGRGNEQFF.

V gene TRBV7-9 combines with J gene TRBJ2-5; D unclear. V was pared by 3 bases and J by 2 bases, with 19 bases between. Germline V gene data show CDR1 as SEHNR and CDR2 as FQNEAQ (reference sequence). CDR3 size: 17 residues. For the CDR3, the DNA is TGTGCCAGCAGCTTCCCCAGGTTAGTCCTCCCACAAGAGACCCAGTACTTC. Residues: CASSFPRLVLPQETQYF.

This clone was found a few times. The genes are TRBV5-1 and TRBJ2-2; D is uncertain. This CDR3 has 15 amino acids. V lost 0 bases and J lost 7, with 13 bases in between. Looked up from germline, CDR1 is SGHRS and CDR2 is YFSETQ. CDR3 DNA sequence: TGCGCCAGCAGCTTGGCTGGCCCCACGAGCGGGGAGCTGTTTTTT. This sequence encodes CASSLAGPTSGELFF.

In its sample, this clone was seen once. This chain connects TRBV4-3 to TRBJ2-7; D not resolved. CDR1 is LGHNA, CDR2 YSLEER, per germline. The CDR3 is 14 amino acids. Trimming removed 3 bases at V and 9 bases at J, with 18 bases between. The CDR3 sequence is CASSHDRLGFGQYF. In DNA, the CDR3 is TGCGCCAGCAGCCATGACCGGCTGGGGTTCGGGCAGTACTTC.

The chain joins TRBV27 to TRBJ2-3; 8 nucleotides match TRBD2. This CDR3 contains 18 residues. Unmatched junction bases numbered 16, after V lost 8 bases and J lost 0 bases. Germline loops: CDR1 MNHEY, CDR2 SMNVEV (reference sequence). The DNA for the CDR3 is TGTGCCAGCCCTACTAGCGGAGATCGGCGGGTTAGCACAGATACGCAGTATTTT. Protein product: CASPTSGDRRVSTDTQYF.